These 15 T cell receptor beta chains share one sample of origin, sequenced in a study of T-cell reconstitution after alpha-beta-depleted transplantation in children. Preparation of the TCRbeta library used unique molecular identifiers. A single record per CDR3 protein comes from TCRdb applying MiXCR to the PCR reads. The data hold fewer than 700,000 distinct CDR3 sequences, with about 23% observed a single time. The sample consisted of PBMCs, mostly from graft donor cells, taken 360 days after TCRalphabeta/CD19-depleted stem cell transplant. The receptor set was obtained from a boy under two years old who had a stem cell transplant for acute myeloid leukemia, so the T cells may come from the graft donor.

This clonotype has a count of ten or more. The chain combines TRBV12-3 or TRBV12-4 with TRBJ2-1; 10 nucleotides line up with TRBD2. The length of the CDR3 is 16 residues. The V gene end was trimmed by 4 bases and the J gene end by 5 bases; junction bases not matched to a gene: 8. This CDR3 reads CASSSSGLAVNNEQFF. The CDR3 region has the DNA TGTGCCAGCAGTTCCTCCGGACTAGCGGTCAACAATGAGCAGTTCTTC.

In this sample, this clonotype turned up a few times. This chain uses TRBV7-9 with TRBJ2-7; unclear D gene. The CDR3 is 12 residues long. V lost 2 bases and J lost 6, with 8 bases in between. Germline V lookup: CDR1 SEHNR, CDR2 FQNEAQ (reference sequence). The CDR3 loop is CASSLSYGEQYV. CDR3 sequence (DNA): TGTGCCAGCAGCTTATCTTATGGCGAGCAGTACGTC.

This clonotype appeared many times. This chain connects TRBV7-2 to TRBJ2-7, with TRBD2 matching 10 bases. The germline gives CDR1 SGHTA, CDR2 FQGNSA. This CDR3 is 15 amino acids long. After removal of 0 bases from V and 7 bases from J, the junction contained 6 bases not matched to a gene. For the CDR3, the DNA is TGTGCCAGCAGCTTAGCTAGCGGGGGGACCAGGGAGCAGTACTTC. Amino acids: CASSLASGGTREQYF. Full variable domain (missing parts from reference TRBV7-2 and TRBJ2-7): GAGVSQSPSNKVTEKGKDVELRCDPISGHTALYWYRQSLGQGLEFLIYFQGNSAPDKSGLPSDRFSAERTGGSVSTLTIQRTQQEDSAVYLCASSLASGGTREQYFGPGTRLTVT.

V is TRBV29-1 and J is TRBJ2-6, with 11 bases fitting TRBD1. Germline V CDR1 and CDR2: SQVTM, ANQGSEA. V trimming: 6 bases; J trimming: 4 bases; junction bases outside the gene matches: 8. The CDR3 consists of 16 residues. The DNA for the CDR3 is TGCAGCGTCGAGGGACAGGGGGTATTAGGGGCCAACGTCCTGACTTTC. It translates to CSVEGQGVLGANVLTF.

The table lists this clonotype with many counts. The chain joins TRBV28 to TRBJ2-1; D is possibly TRBD2 (6 bases). This CDR3 spans 16 amino acids. Trimming left V 4 bases short and J 8 bases short, with 21 bases between. Germline CDR1 and CDR2: MDHEN and SYDVKM. CDR3 nucleotides: TGTGCCAGCAGTTCCAACCGACAAGGAGGGATGGATGAGCAGTTCTTC. Translation: CASSSNRQGGMDEQFF.

This clonotype came up a few times. The chain employs TRBV21-1 and TRBJ2-1; TRBD2 was called by the table and not checked on the DNA. TRBV21-1 represents a pseudogene. CDR3 length: 14 residues. Here the CDR3 DNA reads TGTGCCAGCAGCAACCGGGCGGGCTACAATGAGCAGTTCTTC. Translating gives CASSNRAGYNEQFF.

This clonotype was detected only a few times. V gene TRBV28 combines with J gene TRBJ2-7, with 7 bases matching TRBD1. V lost 4 bases, J lost 9 bases, and 3 bases stayed unmatched. The CDR3 contains 11 residues. Germline loops: CDR1 MDHEN, CDR2 SYDVKM. The CDR3 sequence is CASSSGQVQYV. The CDR3 region has the DNA TGTGCCAGCAGTTCCGGACAGGTGCAGTACGTC.

This clonotype showed up many times. The rearrangement links TRBV7-2 to TRBJ2-3, with unresolved D. Per germline, CDR1 SGHTA and CDR2 FQGNSA. V lost 5 bases to trimming and J lost 0 bases, with 9 bases between them. The CDR3 loop spans 14 amino acids. The CDR3 here is CASSPLPSTDTQYF. The CDR3 coding sequence is TGTGCCAGCAGCCCCCTACCTAGCACAGATACGCAGTATTTT.

This clonotype was seen at least ten times. The gene calls are TRBV27 and TRBJ2-1; 7 nucleotides align to TRBD2. In germline, CDR1 is MNHEY, CDR2 SMNVEV (reference sequence). Losses at the gene ends were 6 bases for V and 7 bases for J; bases not matched to a gene: 9. This CDR3 is 14 amino acids long. CDR3 protein: CASSPAGERNEQFF. The DNA for the CDR3 is TGTGCCAGCAGCCCCGCGGGGGAAAGGAATGAGCAGTTCTTC.

The CDR3 is CASSPFHGGEETQYF. The CDR3 bases are TGTGCCAGCTCACCGTTTCATGGAGGGGAAGAGACCCAGTACTTC. The genes are TRBV18 and TRBJ2-5; D possibly corresponds to TRBD2 (6 bases). The CDR3 sequence is 15 residues long. V was clipped by 3 bases and J by 3 bases, with 14 bases between them. CDR1 is KGHSH and CDR2 is LQKENI in the germline V gene.

This clonotype was picked up many times. J is TRBJ2-2 and V is TRBV25-1; D is possibly TRBD2 (6 bases). Trimming pared 4 bases from V and 7 bases from J, leaving 13 bases between. Germline values: CDR1 MGHDK, CDR2 SYGVNS. There are 14 residues in the CDR3. CDR3 loop: CASSVGTYGGELFF. The CDR3 DNA reads as TGTGCCAGCAGTGTTGGGACTTACGGCGGGGAGCTGTTTTTT.

The V call is TRBV12-3 or TRBV12-4, the J call TRBJ2-7; 7 bases line up with TRBD2. The V gene end was trimmed by 8 bases and the J gene end by 0 bases; junction bases not matched to a gene: 10. The length of the CDR3 is 15 residues. This chain's CDR3 is CASGVERGFSYEQYF. CDR3 sequence (DNA): TGTGCCAGCGGGGTGGAGCGGGGATTCTCCTACGAGCAGTACTTC.

The chain carries TRBV2 and TRBJ1-5; D uncertain. The CDR3 runs to 14 residues. Germline loops: CDR1 SNHLY, CDR2 FYNNEI. With 5 bases removed from V and 0 bases from J, the gap between germline ends came to 8 bases. CDR3 sequence (DNA): TGTGCCAGCAGTCCACAATATAGCAATCAGCCCCAGCATTTT. It specifies CASSPQYSNQPQHF. The full variable domain, in which reference TRBV2 and TRBJ1-5 provide the parts outside the CDR3, is EPEVTQTPSHQVTQMGQEVILRCVPISNHLYFYWYRQILGQKVEFLVSFYNNEISEKSEIFDDQFSVERPDGSNFTLKIRSTKLEDSAMYFCASSPQYSNQPQHFGDGTRLSIL.

This clonotype was observed once. The chain combines TRBV7-8 with TRBJ2-5; D assignment may be TRBD1 or TRBD2 (5 bases each). Trimming cost V 2 bases and J 3 bases, with 19 bases left between them. The CDR3 has 17 amino acids. The germline V gene has CDR1 SGHVS and CDR2 FQNEAQ. The CDR3 reads CASSLLPTSGLKETQYF. The CDR3 bases are TGTGCCAGCAGCTTACTTCCAACATCGGGGCTTAAAGAGACCCAGTACTTC.

About this clonotype itself: A much larger clone differs from this one at a single base, so this may be a read error. The chain has TRBV7-9 and TRBJ1-5; D is undetermined. Per the germline V gene, CDR1 is SEHNR and CDR2 is FQNEAQ (reference sequence). This CDR3 comprises 13 residues. CDR3 nucleotides: TGTGCCAGCAGCCCCGTGGGGAATCAGCCCCAGCGTTTT. Residues: CASSPVGNQPQRF.